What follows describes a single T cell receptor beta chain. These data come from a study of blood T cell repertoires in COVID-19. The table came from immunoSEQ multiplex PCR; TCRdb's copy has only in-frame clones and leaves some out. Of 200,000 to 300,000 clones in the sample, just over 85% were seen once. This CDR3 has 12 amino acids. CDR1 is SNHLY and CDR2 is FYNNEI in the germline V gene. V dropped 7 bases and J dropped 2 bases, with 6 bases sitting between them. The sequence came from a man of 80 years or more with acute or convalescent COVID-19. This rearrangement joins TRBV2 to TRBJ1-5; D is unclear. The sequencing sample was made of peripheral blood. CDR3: CASTVGNQPQHF. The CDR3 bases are TGTGCCAGCACAGTGGGCAATCAGCCCCAGCATTTT.